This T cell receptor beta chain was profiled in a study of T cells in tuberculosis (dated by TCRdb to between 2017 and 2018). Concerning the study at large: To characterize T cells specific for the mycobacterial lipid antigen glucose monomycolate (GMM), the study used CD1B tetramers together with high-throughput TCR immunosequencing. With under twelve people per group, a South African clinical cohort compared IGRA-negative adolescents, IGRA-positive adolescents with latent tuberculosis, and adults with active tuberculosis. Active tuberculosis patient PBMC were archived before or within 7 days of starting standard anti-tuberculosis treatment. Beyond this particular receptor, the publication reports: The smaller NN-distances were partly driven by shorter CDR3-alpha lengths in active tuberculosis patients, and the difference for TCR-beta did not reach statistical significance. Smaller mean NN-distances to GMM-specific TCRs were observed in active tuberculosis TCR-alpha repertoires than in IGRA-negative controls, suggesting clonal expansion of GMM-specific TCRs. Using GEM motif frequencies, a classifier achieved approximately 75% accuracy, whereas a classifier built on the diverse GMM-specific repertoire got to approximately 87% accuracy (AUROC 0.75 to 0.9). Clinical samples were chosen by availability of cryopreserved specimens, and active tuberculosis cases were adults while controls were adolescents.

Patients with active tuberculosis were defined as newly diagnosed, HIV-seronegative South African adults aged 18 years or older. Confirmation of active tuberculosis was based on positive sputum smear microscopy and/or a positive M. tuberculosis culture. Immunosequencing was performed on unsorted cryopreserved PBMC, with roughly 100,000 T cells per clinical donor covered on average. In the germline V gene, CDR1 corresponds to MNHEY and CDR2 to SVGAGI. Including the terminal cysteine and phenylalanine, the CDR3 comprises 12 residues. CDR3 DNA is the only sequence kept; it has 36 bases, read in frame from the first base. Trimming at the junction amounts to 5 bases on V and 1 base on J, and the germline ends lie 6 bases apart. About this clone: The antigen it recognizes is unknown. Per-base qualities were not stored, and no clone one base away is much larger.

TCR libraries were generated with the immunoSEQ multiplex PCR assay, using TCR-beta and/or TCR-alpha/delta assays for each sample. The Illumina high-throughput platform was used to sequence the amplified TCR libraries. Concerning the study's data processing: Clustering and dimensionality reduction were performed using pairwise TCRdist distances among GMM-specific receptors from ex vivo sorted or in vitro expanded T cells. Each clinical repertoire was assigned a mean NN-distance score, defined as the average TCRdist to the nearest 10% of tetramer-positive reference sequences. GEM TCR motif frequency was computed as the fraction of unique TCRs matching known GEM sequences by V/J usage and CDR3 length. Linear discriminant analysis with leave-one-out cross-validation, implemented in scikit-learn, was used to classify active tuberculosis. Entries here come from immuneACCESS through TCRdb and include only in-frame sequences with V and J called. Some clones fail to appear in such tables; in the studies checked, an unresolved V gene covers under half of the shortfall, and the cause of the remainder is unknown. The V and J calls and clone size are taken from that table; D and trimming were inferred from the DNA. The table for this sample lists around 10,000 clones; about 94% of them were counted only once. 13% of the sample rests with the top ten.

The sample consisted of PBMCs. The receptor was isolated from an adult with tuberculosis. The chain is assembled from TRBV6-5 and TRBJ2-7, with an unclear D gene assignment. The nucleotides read TGTGCCAGCAGTCCCCTGTCCTACGAGCAGTACTTC. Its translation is CASSPLSYEQYF.